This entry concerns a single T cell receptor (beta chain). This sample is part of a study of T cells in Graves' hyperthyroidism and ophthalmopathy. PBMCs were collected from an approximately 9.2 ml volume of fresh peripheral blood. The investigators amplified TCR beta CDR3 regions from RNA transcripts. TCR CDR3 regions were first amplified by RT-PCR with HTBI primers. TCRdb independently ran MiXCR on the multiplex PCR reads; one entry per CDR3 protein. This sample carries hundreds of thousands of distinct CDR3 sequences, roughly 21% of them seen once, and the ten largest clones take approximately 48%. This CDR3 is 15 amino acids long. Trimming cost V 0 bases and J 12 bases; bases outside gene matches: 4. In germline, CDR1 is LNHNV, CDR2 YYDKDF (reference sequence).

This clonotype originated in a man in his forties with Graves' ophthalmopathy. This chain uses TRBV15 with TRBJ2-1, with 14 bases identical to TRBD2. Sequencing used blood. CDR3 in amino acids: CATSRDSGLAGGQFF. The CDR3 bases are TGTGCCACCAGCAGAGATTCCGGACTAGCGGGGGGGCAGTTCTTC.